This entry describes one T cell receptor beta chain. Sequencing was performed with immunoSEQ multiplex PCR; in TCRdb, only in-frame clones are kept and a portion is missing. The table has roughly 280,000 clones, approximately 90% seen once. This sample is part of a study of blood T cell repertoires in COVID-19. Germline CDR1 reads LNHDA; CDR2 reads SQIVND (reference sequence). This CDR3 comprises 11 residues. V lost 4 bases and J lost 5, with 5 bases in between. The rearrangement uses TRBV19 and TRBJ1-2; no firm D call. The origin of this receptor is a woman aged 50 to 60 who had recovered from COVID-19. The sequenced material came from PBMCs or T cells enriched from blood (not recorded which). The CDR3 loop reads CASSSGYGYTF. The CDR3 DNA sequence: TGTGCCAGTAGTAGCGGTTATGGCTACACCTTC. Together with reference TRBV19 and TRBJ1-2, the CDR3 gives the full variable domain: DGGITQSPKYLFRKEGQNVTLSCEQNLNHDAMYWYRQDPGQGLRLIYYSQIVNDFQKGDIAEGYSVSREKKESFPLTVTSAQKNPTAFYLCASSSGYGYTFGSGTRLTVV.